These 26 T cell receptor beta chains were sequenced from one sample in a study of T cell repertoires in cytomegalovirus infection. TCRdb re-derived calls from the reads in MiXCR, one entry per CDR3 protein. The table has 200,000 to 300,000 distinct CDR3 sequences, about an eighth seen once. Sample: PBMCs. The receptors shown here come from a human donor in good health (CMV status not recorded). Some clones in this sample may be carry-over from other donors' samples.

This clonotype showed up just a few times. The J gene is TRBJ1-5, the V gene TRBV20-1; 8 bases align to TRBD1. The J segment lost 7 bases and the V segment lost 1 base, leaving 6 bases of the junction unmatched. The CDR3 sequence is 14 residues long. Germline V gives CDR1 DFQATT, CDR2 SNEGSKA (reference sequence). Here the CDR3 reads CSARAGQVGQPQHF. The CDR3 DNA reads TGCAGTGCTAGAGCGGGACAGGTAGGACAGCCCCAGCATTTT.

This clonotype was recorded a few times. CDR3 protein: CASSMPGTGSNEQYF. CDR3 nucleotides: TGTGCCAGCAGCATGCCCGGGACAGGGTCCAACGAGCAGTACTTC. This chain joins TRBV5-4 and TRBJ2-7; TRBD1 agrees at 9 bases. This CDR3 is 15 amino acids long. The J segment lost 5 bases and the V segment lost 4 bases, leaving 10 bases of the junction unmatched. Germline CDR1 is SGHNT and CDR2 is YYREEE (reference sequence).

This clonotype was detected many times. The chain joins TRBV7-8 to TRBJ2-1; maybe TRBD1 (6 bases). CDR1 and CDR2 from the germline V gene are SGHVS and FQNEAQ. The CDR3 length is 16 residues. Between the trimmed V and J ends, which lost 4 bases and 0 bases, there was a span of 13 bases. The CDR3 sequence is CASSSRDTHSYNEQFF. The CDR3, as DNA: TGTGCCAGCAGCTCCCGGGACACACACTCCTACAATGAGCAGTTCTTC.

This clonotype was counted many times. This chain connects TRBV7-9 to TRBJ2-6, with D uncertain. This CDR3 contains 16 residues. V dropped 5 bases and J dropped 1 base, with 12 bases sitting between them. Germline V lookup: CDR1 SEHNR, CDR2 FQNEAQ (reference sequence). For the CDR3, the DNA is TGTGCCAGCAGCCCGGATGGAGAATCTGGGGCCAACGTCCTGACTTTC. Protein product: CASSPDGESGANVLTF. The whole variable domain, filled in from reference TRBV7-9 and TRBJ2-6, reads DTGVSQNPRHKITKRGQNVTFRCDPISEHNRLYWYRQTLGQGPEFLTYFQNEAQLEKSRLLSDRFSAERPKGSFSTLEIQRTEQGDSAMYLCASSPDGESGANVLTFGAGSRLTVL.

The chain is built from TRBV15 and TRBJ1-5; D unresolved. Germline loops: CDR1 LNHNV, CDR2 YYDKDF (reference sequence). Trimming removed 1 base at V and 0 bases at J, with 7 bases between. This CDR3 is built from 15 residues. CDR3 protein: CATSRVQFSNQPQHF. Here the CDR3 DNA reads TGTGCCACCAGCAGAGTTCAATTTAGCAATCAGCCCCAGCATTTT.

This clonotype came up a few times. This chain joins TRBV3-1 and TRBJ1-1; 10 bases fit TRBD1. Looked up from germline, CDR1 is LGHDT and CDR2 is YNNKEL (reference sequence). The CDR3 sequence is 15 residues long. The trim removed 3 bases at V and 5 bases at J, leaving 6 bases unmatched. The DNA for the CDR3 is TGTGCCAGCAGCCAGGGACAGGGGAGGTCGACTGAAGCTTTCTTT. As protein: CASSQGQGRSTEAFF. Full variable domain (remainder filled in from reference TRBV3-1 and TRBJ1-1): DTAVSQTPKYLVTQMGNDKSIKCEQNLGHDTMYWYKQDSKKFLKIMFSYNNKELIINETVPNRFSPKSPDKAHLNLHINSLELGDSAVYFCASSQGQGRSTEAFFGQGTRLTVV.

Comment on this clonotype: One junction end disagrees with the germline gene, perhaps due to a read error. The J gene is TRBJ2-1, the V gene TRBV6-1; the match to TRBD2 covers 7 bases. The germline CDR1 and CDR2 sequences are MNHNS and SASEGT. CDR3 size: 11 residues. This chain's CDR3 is CASSDGLDGLF. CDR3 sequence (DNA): TGTGCCAGCAGTGATGGACTAGATGGGCTCTTC.

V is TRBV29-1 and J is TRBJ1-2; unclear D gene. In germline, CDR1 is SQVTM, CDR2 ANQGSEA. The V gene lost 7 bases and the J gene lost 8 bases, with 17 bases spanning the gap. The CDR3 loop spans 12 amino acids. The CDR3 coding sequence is TGCAGCGCCGCTTCAAATCTATGGGGCTACACCTTC. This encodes CSAASNLWGYTF.

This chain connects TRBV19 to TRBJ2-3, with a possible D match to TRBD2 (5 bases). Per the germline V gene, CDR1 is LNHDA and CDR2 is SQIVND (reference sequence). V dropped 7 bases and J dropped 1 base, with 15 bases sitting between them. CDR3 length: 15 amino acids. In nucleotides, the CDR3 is TGTGCCAGTACCCCACGCGGACTCCGCACAGATACGCAGTATTTT. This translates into CASTPRGLRTDTQYF. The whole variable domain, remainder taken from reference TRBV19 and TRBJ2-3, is DGGITQSPKYLFRKEGQNVTLSCEQNLNHDAMYWYRQDPGQGLRLIYYSQIVNDFQKGDIAEGYSVSREKKESFPLTVTSAQKNPTAFYLCASTPRGLRTDTQYFGPGTRLTVL.

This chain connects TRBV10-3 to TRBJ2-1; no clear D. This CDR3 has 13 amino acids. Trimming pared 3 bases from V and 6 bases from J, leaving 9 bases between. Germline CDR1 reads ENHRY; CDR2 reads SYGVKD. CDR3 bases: TGTGCCATCAGTGATGGTTATGCCAATGAGCAGTTCTTC. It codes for CAISDGYANEQFF.

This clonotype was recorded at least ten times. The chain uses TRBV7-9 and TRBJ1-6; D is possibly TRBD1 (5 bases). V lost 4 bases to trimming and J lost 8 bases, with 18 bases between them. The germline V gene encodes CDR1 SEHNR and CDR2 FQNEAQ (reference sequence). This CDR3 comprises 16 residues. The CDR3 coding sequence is TGTGCCAGCAGCTCCTCTTCGGGGGGGACGGATTCACCCCTCCACTTT. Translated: CASSSSSGGTDSPLHF.

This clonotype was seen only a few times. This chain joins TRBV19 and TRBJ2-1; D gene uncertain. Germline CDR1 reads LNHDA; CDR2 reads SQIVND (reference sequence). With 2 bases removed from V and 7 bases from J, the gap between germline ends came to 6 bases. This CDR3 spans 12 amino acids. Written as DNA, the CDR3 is TGTGCCAGTAGTATATGGGGTAATGAGCAGTTCTTC. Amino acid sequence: CASSIWGNEQFF.

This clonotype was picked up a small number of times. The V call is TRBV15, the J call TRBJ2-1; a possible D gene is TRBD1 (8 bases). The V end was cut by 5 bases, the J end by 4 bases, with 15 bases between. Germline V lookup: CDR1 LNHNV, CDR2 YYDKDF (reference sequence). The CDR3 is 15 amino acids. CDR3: CATSVSGTGYNEQFF. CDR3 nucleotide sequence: TGTGCCACCAGCGTCAGCGGGACAGGTTACAATGAGCAGTTCTTC.

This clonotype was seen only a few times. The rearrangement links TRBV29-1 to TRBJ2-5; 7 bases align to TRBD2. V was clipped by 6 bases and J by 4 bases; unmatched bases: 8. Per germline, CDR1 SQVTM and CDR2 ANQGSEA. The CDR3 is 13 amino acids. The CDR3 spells CSVSGGSRETQYF. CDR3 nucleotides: TGCAGCGTCTCTGGCGGGAGTCGAGAGACCCAGTACTTC.

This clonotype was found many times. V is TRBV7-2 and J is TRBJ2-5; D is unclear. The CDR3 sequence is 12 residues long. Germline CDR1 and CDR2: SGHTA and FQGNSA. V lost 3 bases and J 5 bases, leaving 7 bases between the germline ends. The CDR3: CASSFLVETQYF. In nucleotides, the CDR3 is TGTGCCAGCAGCTTCCTGGTGGAGACCCAGTACTTC.

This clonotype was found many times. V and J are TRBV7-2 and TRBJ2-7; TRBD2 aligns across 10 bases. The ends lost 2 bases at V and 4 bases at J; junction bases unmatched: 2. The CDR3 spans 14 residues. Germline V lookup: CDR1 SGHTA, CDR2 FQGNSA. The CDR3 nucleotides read TGTGCCAGCAGCTTAAGGACTAGCGGATACGAGCAGTACTTC. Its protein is CASSLRTSGYEQYF. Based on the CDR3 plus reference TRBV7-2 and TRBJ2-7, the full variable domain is GAGVSQSPSNKVTEKGKDVELRCDPISGHTALYWYRQSLGQGLEFLIYFQGNSAPDKSGLPSDRFSAERTGGSVSTLTIQRTQQEDSAVYLCASSLRTSGYEQYFGPGTRLTVT.

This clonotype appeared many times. The CDR3, as DNA: TGTGCCAGCAGCTTTACTAGCGGGGGGGCCTCCTCCTACAATGAGCAGTTCTTC. Translating gives CASSFTSGGASSYNEQFF. This chain links TRBV7-8 with TRBJ2-1; TRBD2 matches at 13 bases. The V and J ends lost 3 bases and 0 bases, in that order; junction bases with no gene match: 5. CDR3 length: 18 residues. Germline CDR1 SGHVS, CDR2 FQNEAQ. Combining the CDR3 with reference TRBV7-8 and TRBJ2-1 gives the whole variable domain GAGVSQSPRYKVAKRGQDVALRCDPISGHVSLFWYQQALGQGPEFLTYFQNEAQLDKSGLPSDRFFAERPEGSVSTLKIQRTQQEDSAVYLCASSFTSGGASSYNEQFFGPGTRLTVL.

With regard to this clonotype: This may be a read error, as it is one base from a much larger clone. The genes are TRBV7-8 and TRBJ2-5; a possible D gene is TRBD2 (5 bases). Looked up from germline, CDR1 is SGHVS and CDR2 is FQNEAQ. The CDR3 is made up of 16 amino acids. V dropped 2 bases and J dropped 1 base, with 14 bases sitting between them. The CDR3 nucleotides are TGTGCCAGCAGCTTACGAACCGGGGAACCCCAAGAGACCCAGTACTTC. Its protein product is CASSLRTGEPQETQYF.

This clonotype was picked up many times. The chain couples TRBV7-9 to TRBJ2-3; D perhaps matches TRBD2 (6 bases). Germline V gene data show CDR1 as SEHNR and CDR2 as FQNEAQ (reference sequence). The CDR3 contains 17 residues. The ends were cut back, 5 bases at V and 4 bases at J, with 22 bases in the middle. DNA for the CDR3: TGTGCCAGCAGCCGTCGTAGCGGAGAATTCCGTGCAGATACGCAGTATTTT. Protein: CASSRRSGEFRADTQYF. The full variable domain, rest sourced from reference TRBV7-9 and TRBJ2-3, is DTGVSQNPRHKITKRGQNVTFRCDPISEHNRLYWYRQTLGQGPEFLTYFQNEAQLEKSRLLSDRFSAERPKGSFSTLEIQRTEQGDSAMYLCASSRRSGEFRADTQYFGPGTRLTVL.

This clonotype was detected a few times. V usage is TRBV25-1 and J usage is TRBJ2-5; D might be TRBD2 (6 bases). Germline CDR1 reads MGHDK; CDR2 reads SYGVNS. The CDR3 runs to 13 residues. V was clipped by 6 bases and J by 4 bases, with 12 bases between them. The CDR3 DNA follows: TGTGCCAGCAGCGCCCCGGGACTAGAGACCCAGTACTTC. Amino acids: CASSAPGLETQYF.

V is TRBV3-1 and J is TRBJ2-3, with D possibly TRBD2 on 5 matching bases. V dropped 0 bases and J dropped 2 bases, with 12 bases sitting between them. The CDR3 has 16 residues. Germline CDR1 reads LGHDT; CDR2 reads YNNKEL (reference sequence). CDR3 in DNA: TGTGCCAGCAGCCAAGATTTGGCGGGTTCCACAGATACGCAGTATTTT. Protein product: CASSQDLAGSTDTQYF.

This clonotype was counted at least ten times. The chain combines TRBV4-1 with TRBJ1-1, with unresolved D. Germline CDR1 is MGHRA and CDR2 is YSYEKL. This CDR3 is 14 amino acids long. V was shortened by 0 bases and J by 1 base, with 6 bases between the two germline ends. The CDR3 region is CASSQDSWNTEAFF. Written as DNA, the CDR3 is TGCGCCAGCAGCCAAGACAGTTGGAACACTGAAGCTTTCTTT.

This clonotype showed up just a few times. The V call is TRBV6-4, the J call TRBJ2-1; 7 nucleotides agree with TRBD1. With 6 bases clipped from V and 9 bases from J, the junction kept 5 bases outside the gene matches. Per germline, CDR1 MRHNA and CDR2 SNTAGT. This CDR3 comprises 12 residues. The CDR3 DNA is TGTGCCAGCAGGAACAGGGGTGGTGAGCAGTTCTTC. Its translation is CASRNRGGEQFF.

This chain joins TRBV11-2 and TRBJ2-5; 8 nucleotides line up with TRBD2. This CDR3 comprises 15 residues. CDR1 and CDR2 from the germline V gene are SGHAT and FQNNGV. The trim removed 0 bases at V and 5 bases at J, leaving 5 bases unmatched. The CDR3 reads CASSLDLSGSETQYF. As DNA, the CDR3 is TGTGCCAGCAGCTTAGATCTGAGCGGGAGTGAGACCCAGTACTTC.

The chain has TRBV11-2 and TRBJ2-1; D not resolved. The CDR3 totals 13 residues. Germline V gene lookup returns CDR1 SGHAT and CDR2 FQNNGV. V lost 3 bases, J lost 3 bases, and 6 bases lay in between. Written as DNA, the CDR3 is TGTGCCAGCAGCTTTGCGGTCTACAATGAGCAGTTCTTC. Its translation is CASSFAVYNEQFF. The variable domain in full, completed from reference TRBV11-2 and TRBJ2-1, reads EAGVAQSPRYKIIEKRQSVAFWCNPISGHATLYWYQQILGQGPKLLIQFQNNGVVDDSQLPKDRFSAERLKGVDSTLKIQPAKLEDSAVYLCASSFAVYNEQFFGPGTRLTVL.

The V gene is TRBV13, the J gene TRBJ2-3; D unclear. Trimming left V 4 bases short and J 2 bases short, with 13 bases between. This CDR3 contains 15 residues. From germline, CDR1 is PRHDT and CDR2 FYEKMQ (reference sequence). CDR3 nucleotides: TGTGCCAGCAGCTCAATGACAAACCTCACAGATACGCAGTATTTT. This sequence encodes CASSSMTNLTDTQYF.